The TCR beta chain described here comes from a study of cytomegalovirus exposure and HLA in healthy donors. CDR1 and CDR2 from the germline V gene are SGHAT and FQNNGV. The CDR3 loop spans 11 amino acids. The germline V and J ends were trimmed by 5 bases and 7 bases, with 6 bases remaining between them. The PCR contained 60 Vbeta and 13 Jbeta primers. Generated by immunoSEQ multiplex PCR, the TCRdb table keeps only in-frame clones and is missing some. Its table lists 100,000 to 150,000 clones. The rearrangement links TRBV11-2 to TRBJ2-1; D is undetermined. This clonotype originated in a man aged 25 to 40 in good health and CMV-seronegative. Sequencing was performed on PBMCs. The chain's CDR3 is CASSLLNEQFF. For the CDR3, the DNA is TGTGCCAGCAGCCTACTAAATGAGCAGTTCTTC. The full variable domain, its missing parts supplied by reference TRBV11-2 and TRBJ2-1, is EAGVAQSPRYKIIEKRQSVAFWCNPISGHATLYWYQQILGQGPKLLIQFQNNGVVDDSQLPKDRFSAERLKGVDSTLKIQPAKLEDSAVYLCASSLLNEQFFGPGTRLTVL.